The 28 T cell receptor beta chains below all came from one sample that was sequenced in a study of T cells in tumors after PD-1 blockade. Clones were sequenced by immunoSEQ multiplex PCR, and TCRdb holds only the in-frame ones, with some missing. Of 14,000 or so clones listed, roughly four fifths are singletons. The sample consisted of PBMCs, taken after anti-PD-1 treatment. These receptors were collected from a human donor with basal cell carcinoma.

V is TRBV2 and J is TRBJ2-3, with TRBD1 matching over 11 bases. The V gene's germline CDR1 is SNHLY and CDR2 FYNNEI. This CDR3 is 19 amino acids long. Trimming at V came to 7 bases and at J to 2 bases, leaving 17 bases not matched to a gene. CDR3 sequence reads: CASIRPLGGTGGITDTQYF. CDR3 nucleotides: TGTGCCAGCATAAGGCCCTTAGGCGGGACAGGGGGTATCACAGATACGCAGTATTTT. Supplemented by reference TRBV2 and TRBJ2-3, the full variable domain reads EPEVTQTPSHQVTQMGQEVILRCVPISNHLYFYWYRQILGQKVEFLVSFYNNEISEKSEIFDDQFSVERPDGSNFTLKIRSTKLEDSAMYFCASIRPLGGTGGITDTQYFGPGTRLTVL.

This clone was counted a single time. This chain links TRBV6-5 with TRBJ1-4; 11 bases match TRBD1. CDR1 and CDR2 from the germline V gene are MNHEY and SVGAGI. Trimming removed 8 bases from V and 5 bases from J; junction bases left unmatched: 4. This CDR3 is 14 amino acids long. The CDR3 protein is CASSDRGPNEKLFF. CDR3 in DNA: TGTGCCAGCTCGGACAGGGGGCCCAATGAAAAACTGTTTTTT.

The chain carries TRBV29-1 and TRBJ1-2, with D possibly matching TRBD1 (5 bases). The germline V gene encodes CDR1 SQVTM and CDR2 ANQGSEA. With 7 bases removed from V and 8 bases from J, the gap between germline ends came to 20 bases. The CDR3 runs to 13 residues. The CDR3 protein is CSGPAGGWGGYTF. The CDR3, as DNA: TGCAGCGGCCCCGCCGGGGGATGGGGGGGCTACACCTTC.

The J gene is TRBJ2-7, the V gene TRBV7-3; 7 positions agree with TRBD1. The length of the CDR3 is 13 residues. CDR1 and CDR2 from the germline V gene are SGHTA and FQGTGA. After removal of 11 bases from V and 2 bases from J, the junction contained 9 bases not matched to a gene. CDR3 loop: CASKRQGAYEQYF. The CDR3 DNA follows: TGTGCCTCCAAGAGACAGGGAGCCTACGAGCAGTACTTC. The full variable domain, its missing parts supplied by reference TRBV7-3 and TRBJ2-7, is GAGVSQTPSNKVTEKGKYVELRCDPISGHTALYWYRQSLGQGPEFLIYFQGTGAADDSGLPNDRFFAVRPEGSVSTLKIQRTERGDSAVYLCASKRQGAYEQYFGPGTRLTVT.

The gene calls are TRBV29-1 and TRBJ2-3; TRBD2 matches 8 bases. After removal of 4 bases from V and 4 bases from J, the junction contained 7 bases not matched to a gene. Germline assignment: CDR1 SQVTM and CDR2 ANQGSEA. This CDR3 contains 14 residues. DNA for the CDR3: TGCAGCGTTGCGGGACTAGAAGGCCCAGATACGCAGTATTTT. This gives the protein CSVAGLEGPDTQYF.

This clone has just a few counts. The V and J genes are TRBV15 and TRBJ2-4; TRBD2 aligns across 11 bases. With 1 base clipped from V and 1 base from J, the junction kept 6 bases outside the gene matches. The CDR3 is made up of 18 amino acids. The germline gives CDR1 LNHNV, CDR2 YYDKDF (reference sequence). The CDR3 DNA sequence: TGTGCCACCAGCAGAGCTAGCGGGAGGTCGAGTGCCAAAAACATTCAGTACTTC. Amino acids: CATSRASGRSSAKNIQYF. The full variable domain, in which reference TRBV15 and TRBJ2-4 provide the parts outside the CDR3, is DAMVIQNPRYQVTQFGKPVTLSCSQTLNHNVMYWYQQKSSQAPKLLFHYYDKDFNNEADTPDNFQSRRPNTSFCFLDIRSPGLGDTAMYLCATSRASGRSSAKNIQYFGAGTRLSVL.

The V gene is TRBV29-1, the J gene TRBJ1-2, with unresolved D. Germline V gene data show CDR1 as SQVTM and CDR2 as ANQGSEA. CDR3 length: 13 amino acids. The V end lost 7 bases, the J end lost 5 bases, and 17 bases lay between the germline ends. The CDR3 nucleotides are TGCAGCGCTTCGGACCGGTCGATTTATGGCTACACCTTC. Protein sequence: CSASDRSIYGYTF.

In this sample, this clone turned up a few times. The CDR3 protein is CAAGGRPNTGELFF. The CDR3 nucleotides read TGTGCGGCCGGCGGGAGGCCGAACACCGGGGAGCTGTTTTTT. This chain links TRBV6-5 with TRBJ2-2; 8 bases align to TRBD2. The CDR3 loop spans 14 amino acids. Germline CDR1 is MNHEY and CDR2 is SVGAGI.

V and J are TRBV24-1 and TRBJ2-1; TRBD1 matches 7 bases. Losses at the gene ends were 1 base for V and 9 bases for J; bases not matched to a gene: 5. The CDR3 extends over 14 amino acids. Germline V gene lookup returns CDR1 KGHDR and CDR2 SFDVKD. CDR3 sequence: CATSDFWDSSEQFF. The CDR3, as DNA: TGTGCCACCAGTGATTTTTGGGACAGTAGTGAGCAGTTCTTC.

The J gene is TRBJ1-2, the V gene TRBV6-1, with TRBD1 matching over 7 bases. Per germline, CDR1 MNHNS and CDR2 SASEGT. The CDR3 length is 13 residues. The ends lost 6 bases at V and 4 bases at J; junction bases unmatched: 5. DNA for the CDR3: TGTGCCAGCAGCCTGGGGACAGTCTATGGCTACACCTTC. This sequence encodes CASSLGTVYGYTF.

The rearrangement links TRBV7-2 to TRBJ2-5; no definite D call. Germline-derived CDR1 and CDR2 are SGHTA and FQGNSA. Trimming pared 4 bases from V and 4 bases from J, leaving 13 bases between. The CDR3 length is 14 residues. This CDR3 is CASSWAPSPETQYF. CDR3 nucleotides: TGTGCCAGCAGCTGGGCCCCATCCCCAGAGACCCAGTACTTC.

The table lists this clone with a few counts. This chain connects TRBV28 to TRBJ1-5; D is possibly TRBD1 (5 bases). The CDR3 consists of 18 residues. V was clipped by 3 bases and J by 2 bases, with 20 bases between them. CDR1 MDHEN and CDR2 SYDVKM come from the germline V gene. The chain's CDR3 is CASSFRPGLRSGNQPQHF. The CDR3 DNA follows: TGTGCCAGCAGTTTCAGACCGGGACTAAGGTCTGGCAATCAGCCCCAGCATTTT.

This clone was detected only a few times. The genes are TRBV27 and TRBJ2-7; D remains unclear. This CDR3 spans 14 amino acids. Germline CDR1 is MNHEY and CDR2 is SMNVEV (reference sequence). Trimming left V 0 bases short and J 1 base short, with 7 bases between. The CDR3 loop is CASSLSVLSYEQYF. Here the CDR3 DNA reads TGTGCCAGCAGTTTATCGGTCCTTTCCTACGAGCAGTACTTC.

The gene calls are TRBV6-6 and TRBJ2-1; 10 bases match TRBD1. The germline V gene encodes CDR1 MNHNY and CDR2 SVGAGI (reference sequence). The junction had 6 bases not matched to a gene; V was cut back by 6 bases and J by 7 bases. This CDR3 spans 14 amino acids. The CDR3 DNA reads TGTGCCAGCAGGACAGGGGGCGGTTTTAATGAGCAGTTCTTC. Translation gives CASRTGGGFNEQFF.

This chain connects TRBV7-3 to TRBJ1-1; D is unresolved. Germline loops: CDR1 SGHTA, CDR2 FQGTGA. Trimming removed 4 bases at V and 2 bases at J, with 20 bases between. This CDR3 contains 17 residues. The CDR3 here is CASSSSEVQRKNTEAFF. CDR3 coding DNA: TGTGCCAGCAGCTCCTCCGAGGTTCAGCGAAAAAACACTGAAGCTTTCTTT.

Note on this clone: Other DNA sequences from this sample encode an identical CDR3 as well. The rearrangement links TRBV7-9 to TRBJ2-1; D is ambiguous. The CDR3 contains 14 residues. Trimming took off 1 base at V and 1 base at J, with 5 bases between the two ends. The V gene's germline CDR1 is SEHNR and CDR2 FQNEAQ (reference sequence). CDR3 sequence reads: CASSLVGSYNEQFF. In DNA form, the CDR3 reads TGTGCCAGCAGCTTAGTAGGGTCCTACAATGAGCAGTTCTTC.

The chain uses TRBV5-1 and TRBJ2-1; D remains ambiguous. Per germline, CDR1 SGHRS and CDR2 YFSETQ. The CDR3 has 14 amino acids. The V end was cut by 2 bases, the J end by 4 bases, with 10 bases between. Here the CDR3 reads CASSLESPYNEQFF. CDR3 nucleotides: TGCGCCAGCAGCTTAGAAAGCCCTTACAATGAGCAGTTCTTC.

This sequence joins TRBV11-1 and TRBJ2-6; possible D gene TRBD1, 6 bases. CDR1 and CDR2 from the germline V gene are SGHAT and FQDESV (reference sequence). The CDR3 is made up of 16 amino acids. Deletions cut 5 bases from V and 1 base from J, with 12 bases between. The CDR3 sequence: CASSKTQGSGANVLTF. As DNA, the CDR3 is TGTGCCAGCAGCAAGACTCAGGGGTCTGGGGCCAACGTCCTGACTTTC.

The chain joins TRBV7-9 to TRBJ2-7; the D gene could be TRBD1 or TRBD2 (5 bases each). CDR1 and CDR2 from the germline V gene are SEHNR and FQNEAQ (reference sequence). This CDR3 has 15 residues. The V and J ends lost 0 bases and 9 bases respectively, with 18 bases between them. CDR3 nucleotides: TGTGCCAGCAGCTTAGCTACCGGGACCTCAGAGGTGCAGTACTTC. Amino acids: CASSLATGTSEVQYF.

The V gene is TRBV29-1, the J gene TRBJ2-3; D unresolved. V was cut by 2 bases and J by 0 bases, with 3 bases left in between. CDR3 size: 12 residues. Germline lookup yields CDR1 SQVTM and CDR2 ANQGSEA. This chain's CDR3 is CSVEPSTDTQYF. As DNA, the CDR3 is TGCAGCGTTGAACCAAGCACAGATACGCAGTATTTT.

J is TRBJ2-1 and V is TRBV4-2; D is possibly TRBD2 (6 bases). The V end was cut by 2 bases, the J end by 8 bases, with 19 bases between. The CDR3 contains 16 residues. CDR1 and CDR2 from the germline V gene are LGHNA and YNFKEQ. CDR3 coding DNA: TGTGCCAGCAGCCAAACCCGACTAGGAGCTAGCGATGAGCAGTTCTTC. Protein sequence: CASSQTRLGASDEQFF.

The chain joins TRBV2 to TRBJ2-2, with 7 nucleotides matching TRBD2. The CDR3 totals 15 residues. Per the germline V gene, CDR1 is SNHLY and CDR2 is FYNNEI. With V trimmed by 6 bases and J by 1 base, 5 bases remained unmatched. DNA for the CDR3: TGTGCCAGCAGAGGGAAGCGGGAGAACACCGGGGAGCTGTTTTTT. This gives the protein CASRGKRENTGELFF.

This chain links TRBV5-6 with TRBJ2-7; 7 nucleotides agree with TRBD1. Germline assignment: CDR1 SGHDT and CDR2 YYEEEE. There are 17 residues in the CDR3. V lost 4 bases to trimming and J lost 7 bases; unmatched junction nucleotides: 20. CDR3 sequence (DNA): TGTGCCAGCAGCAAAAAACAGGGGCGCCCACCCTTGAGTGAGCAGTACTTC. Encoded protein: CASSKKQGRPPLSEQYF.

The chain employs TRBV2 and TRBJ1-6, with 8 bases that match TRBD1. The CDR3 is 15 residues long. The germline CDR1 and CDR2 sequences are SNHLY and FYNNEI. After removal of 6 bases from V and 7 bases from J, the junction contained 8 bases not matched to a gene. The chain's CDR3 is CASSEQGGSNSPLHF. The CDR3 nucleotides are TGTGCCAGCAGCGAACAGGGGGGTAGCAATTCACCCCTCCACTTT. Variable domain in full (rest from reference TRBV2 and TRBJ1-6): EPEVTQTPSHQVTQMGQEVILRCVPISNHLYFYWYRQILGQKVEFLVSFYNNEISEKSEIFDDQFSVERPDGSNFTLKIRSTKLEDSAMYFCASSEQGGSNSPLHFGNGTRLTVT.

The chain links TRBV28 to TRBJ1-2; maybe TRBD1 (5 bases). The CDR3 is 12 residues long. The V gene's germline CDR1 is MDHEN and CDR2 SYDVKM. Trimming pared 10 bases from V and 8 bases from J, leaving 17 bases between. This chain's CDR3 is CANRTPGGGYTF. DNA for the CDR3: TGTGCCAACCGGACACCCGGCGGGGGCTACACCTTC.

The rearrangement links TRBV6-6 to TRBJ1-5, with 8 positions matching TRBD1. CDR1 MNHNY and CDR2 SVGAGI come from the germline V gene (reference sequence). The CDR3 extends over 15 amino acids. V dropped 3 bases and J dropped 7; count of bases not matched to a gene: 8. CDR3 protein: CASSYVGAGGQPQHF. The DNA of the CDR3 is TGTGCCAGCAGTTATGTTGGAGCAGGGGGCCAGCCCCAGCATTTT.

The chain combines TRBV20-1 with TRBJ2-7; the D gene could be TRBD1 or TRBD2 (5 bases each). V was cut by 3 bases and J by 1 base, with 13 bases left in between. The CDR3 consists of 14 residues. Germline lookup yields CDR1 DFQATT and CDR2 SNEGSKA (reference sequence). The CDR3 protein is CSASLRGPSYEQYF. The DNA for the CDR3 is TGCAGTGCTAGTCTGAGGGGCCCTTCCTACGAGCAGTACTTC.

The chain recombines TRBV3-1 (or the pseudogene TRBV3-2) with TRBJ2-2; D ambiguous. Germline V lookup: CDR1 LGHDT, CDR2 YNNKEL (reference sequence). Trimming left V 8 bases short and J 5 bases short, with 6 bases between. The CDR3 is 11 residues long. CDR3 region: CASRSTGELFF. The CDR3 nucleotides are TGTGCCAGCCGCAGTACCGGGGAGCTGTTTTTT.